These T cell receptor beta chains were read from a single sample in a study of T cell repertoires in ileal Crohn's disease. Sequenced by immunoSEQ multiplex PCR; TCRdb stores in-frame clones only, minus some. Of 9,600 or so clones listed, over 65% are singletons. Sequenced: ileal tissue. These receptors all stem from an adult with Crohn's disease. Both conserved end residues are part of each CDR3. The D gene is left open where the match is weak. Clone size is shown for a subset of rows, as once, few, many or a class of expanded clone.

d_call	j_call	v_call	clone_size	cdr3_nt	cdr3_aa
TRBD2	TRBJ2-7	TRBV6-1	few	TGTGCCAGCAGTGAAGCCGGGCTAGCGGGGTCCTACGAGCAGTACTTC	CASSEAGLAGSYEQYF
TRBD1	TRBJ1-4	TRBV5-4	NA	TGTGCCAGCAGCTTGGGAAGGAGGACAGGGAATGAAAAACTGTTTTTT	CASSLGRRTGNEKLFF
TRBD2	TRBJ2-1	TRBV5-1	NA	TGCGCCAGCAGCTTGGTGGGCTCGCGGGAGGGCCTGGGCGAGCAGTTCTTC	CASSLVGSREGLGEQFF
NA	TRBJ1-2	TRBV28	once	TGTGCCAGCAGCCCACAGGGTATCTATGGCTACACCTTC	CASSPQGIYGYTF
TRBD1	TRBJ2-7	TRBV6-5	medium-sized	TGTGCCAGCAGTTACAGGAGGACAGGGGTCGCCGAGCAGTACTTC	CASSYRRTGVAEQYF
NA	TRBJ1-1	TRBV7-2	NA	TGTGCCAGCACCAAGGACAGCTTGAACACTGAAGCTTTCTTT	CASTKDSLNTEAFF
TRBD1	TRBJ1-6	TRBV5-6	NA	TGTGCCAGCAGCTTGGAAAGGGGGCGTTCACCCCTCCACTTT	CASSLERGRSPLHF
NA	TRBJ1-6	TRBV5-8	NA	TGTGCCAGCAGCTTTCAACCCAGGTCACCCCTCCACTTT	CASSFQPRSPLHF
NA	TRBJ1-3	TRBV5-1	few	TGCGCCAGCAGCTTGGAAGGGGCCAGGTCTGGAAACACCATATATTTT	CASSLEGARSGNTIYF
NA	TRBJ1-2	TRBV7-9	NA	TGTGCCAGCAGCTTAGCGGGCGGACGGGAAGGCTACACCTTC	CASSLAGGREGYTF
NA	TRBJ1-5	TRBV6-1	NA	TGTGCCAGCAGTGAAGACAGGCCTAATCAGCCCCAGCATTTT	CASSEDRPNQPQHF
NA	TRBJ2-7	TRBV5-1	NA	TGCGCCAGCAGCTTCGTTGGGGACTCGTCCTACGAGCAGTACTTC	CASSFVGDSSYEQYF
NA	TRBJ2-5	TRBV4-2	NA	TGTGCCAGCAGCCCCAGAGATAGCGAAGAGACCCAGTACTTC	CASSPRDSEETQYF
NA	TRBJ1-5	TRBV18	NA	TGTGCCAGCTCACCACCCGGATACTATAGCAATCAGCCCCAGCATTTT	CASSPPGYYSNQPQHF
TRBD1	TRBJ2-1	TRBV2	NA	TGTGCCAGCATCCGAAGGGACAGATCCTACAATGAGCAGTTCTTC	CASIRRDRSYNEQFF
TRBD1	TRBJ1-4	TRBV28	once	TGTGCCAGCTGGGGGACAGGGAAAGAAAAACTGTTTTTT	CASWGTGKEKLFF
TRBD2	TRBJ2-5	TRBV2	NA	TGTGCCAGCACGCTGGCTAGCGGGAGTCGAGAGACCCAGTACTTC	CASTLASGSRETQYF
NA	TRBJ2-2	TRBV29-1	NA	TGCAGCGTCGAACTACCCAACACCGGGGAGCTGTTTTTT	CSVELPNTGELFF
TRBD1	TRBJ1-2	TRBV28	NA	TGTGCCAGCAGTCCCCCGGGACAGGGGAAGTATGGCTACACCTTC	CASSPPGQGKYGYTF
NA	TRBJ2-7	TRBV11-2	NA	TGTGCCAGCAGCCAGACAGCCCTCTCCTACGAGCAGTACTTC	CASSQTALSYEQYF
NA	TRBJ2-5	TRBV6-6	NA	TGTGCCAGCAGTCCCCGTTTCCAGCGAGAGACCCAGTACTTC	CASSPRFQRETQYF
NA	TRBJ2-1	TRBV28	NA	TGTGCCAGCAAGAGTAGTTATGAGCAGTTCTTC	CASKSSYEQFF
NA	TRBJ1-1	TRBV28	NA	TGTGCCAGATCCCGGGTCCGTCGCGCGGCTTTCTTT	CARSRVRRAAFF
NA	TRBJ1-2	TRBV18	NA	TGTGCCAGCTCAAAGACACGACAGAACATTGGCTACACCTTC	CASSKTRQNIGYTF
TRBD1	TRBJ1-6	TRBV4-1	NA	TGCGCCAGCAGCCAAGGGGACAGTTTTAATTCACCCCCCCACTTT	CASSQGDSFNSPPHF
NA	TRBJ1-4	TRBV7-2	large	TGTGCCAGCAGCCCCGGGACTGTGAATGAAAAACTGTTTTTT	CASSPGTVNEKLFF
TRBD1	TRBJ1-2	TRBV7-2	NA	TGTGCCAGCAGCTCTTCCACAGGGGGCCACTATGGCTACACCTTC	CASSSSTGGHYGYTF
TRBD2	TRBJ2-3	TRBV6-6	once	TGTGCCAGCAGTTACTTGGGCGGGGGTCCGGATACGCAGTATTTT	CASSYLGGGPDTQYF
NA	TRBJ1-3	TRBV28	NA	TGTGCCAGCAGTCCCACCAGGGATAGCTCTGGAAACACCATATATTTT	CASSPTRDSSGNTIYF
TRBD1	TRBJ2-7	TRBV29-1	NA	TGCAGCGTCGTGGACAGGGGCGTTTCCTACGAGCAGTACTTC	CSVVDRGVSYEQYF
NA	TRBJ2-1	TRBV28	NA	TGTGCCAGCAGACTCCCGGCGGGGCAGGACAATGAGCAGTTCTTC	CASRLPAGQDNEQFF
NA	TRBJ1-6	TRBV30	NA	TGTGCCTGGAGTTTAGGGGTCCTTAAACCCCTCCACTTT	CAWSLGVLKPLHF
NA	TRBJ1-4	TRBV19	NA	TGTGCCAGTACCATCGGGGTGGGCGAAAAACTGTTTTTT	CASTIGVGEKLFF
NA	TRBJ2-1	TRBV9	NA	TGTGCCAGCAGCGTAGAGGAGGGGTCTTATAATGAGCAGTTCTTC	CASSVEEGSYNEQFF
NA	TRBJ2-7	TRBV10-3	NA	TGTGCCATCAGTGAGAGACTAACCGCCTACGAGCAGTACTTC	CAISERLTAYEQYF
NA	TRBJ2-5	TRBV7-9	few	TGTGCCAGCAGTCGGGACTCCCAAGAGACCCAGTACTTC	CASSRDSQETQYF
TRBD1	TRBJ1-4	TRBV2	NA	TGTGCCAGCACTAGGGACAGTTCTGGAAAACTGTTTTTT	CASTRDSSGKLFF
NA	TRBJ1-2	TRBV5-8	NA	TGTGCCAGCAGCTTGGGGCGGAACTATGGCTACACCTTC	CASSLGRNYGYTF
TRBD1	TRBJ1-3	TRBV4-3	few	TGCGCCAGCAGCCAGGTCTACCGGGACAGGGGTTTTTCTTACGGAAACACCATATATTTT	CASSQVYRDRGFSYGNTIYF
NA	TRBJ1-6	TRBV27	NA	TGTGCCAGCAGTTTCCAAAATTCACCCCTCCACTTT	CASSFQNSPLHF